This T cell receptor (beta chain) originates from a study of CD8 T cells in Susac syndrome. This CDR3 is 14 amino acids long. Per the germline V gene, CDR1 is SGHTA and CDR2 is FQGNSA. Trimming removed 4 bases from V and 5 bases from J, with 15 bases in between. cDNA came from about 0.5 to 1 ug RNA primed by random hexamers. The CDR3 of TCR beta was amplified by immunoSEQ multiplex PCR across 54 Vbeta and 13 Jbeta. MiXCR, applied by TCRdb to the immunoSEQ multiplex PCR reads, yields one record per CDR3 protein. The table records roughly 400,000 distinct CDR3 sequences, approximately 89% of them present only once.

The sample comprised CD8+ T cells from PBMCs. This receptor was identified in a human donor with multiple sclerosis. The chain recombines TRBV7-2 with TRBJ2-7; D perhaps matches TRBD2 (6 bases). CDR3 nucleotide sequence: TGTGCCAGCAGCTCCCGGGGGTATGGAGACGAGCAGTACTTC. It specifies CASSSRGYGDEQYF.